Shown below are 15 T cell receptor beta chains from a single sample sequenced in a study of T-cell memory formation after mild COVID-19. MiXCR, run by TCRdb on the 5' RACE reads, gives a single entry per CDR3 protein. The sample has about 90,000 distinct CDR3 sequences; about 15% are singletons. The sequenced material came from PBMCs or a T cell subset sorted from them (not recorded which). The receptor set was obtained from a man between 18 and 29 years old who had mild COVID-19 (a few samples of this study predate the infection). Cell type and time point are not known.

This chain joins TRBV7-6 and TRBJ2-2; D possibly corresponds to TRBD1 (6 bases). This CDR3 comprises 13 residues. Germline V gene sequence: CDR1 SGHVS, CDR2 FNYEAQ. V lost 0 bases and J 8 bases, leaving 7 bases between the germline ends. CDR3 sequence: CASSLAGQGELFF. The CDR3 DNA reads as TGTGCCAGCAGCTTAGCGGGACAAGGGGAGCTGTTTTTT.

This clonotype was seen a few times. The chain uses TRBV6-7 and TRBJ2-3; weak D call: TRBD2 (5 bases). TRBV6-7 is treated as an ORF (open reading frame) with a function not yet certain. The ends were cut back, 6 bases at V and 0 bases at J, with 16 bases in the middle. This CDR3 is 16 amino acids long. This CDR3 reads CASSYRTPRSTDTQYF. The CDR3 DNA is TGTGCCAGCAGCTATAGGACTCCGAGGAGCACAGATACGCAGTATTTT.

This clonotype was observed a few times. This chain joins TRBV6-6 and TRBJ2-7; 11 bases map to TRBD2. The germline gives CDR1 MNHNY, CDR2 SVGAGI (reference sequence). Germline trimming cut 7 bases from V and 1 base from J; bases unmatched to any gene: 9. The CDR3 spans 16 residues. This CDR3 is CASNHPGTSGSYEQYF. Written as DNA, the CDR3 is TGTGCCAGCAACCACCCCGGGACTAGCGGTTCCTACGAGCAGTACTTC.

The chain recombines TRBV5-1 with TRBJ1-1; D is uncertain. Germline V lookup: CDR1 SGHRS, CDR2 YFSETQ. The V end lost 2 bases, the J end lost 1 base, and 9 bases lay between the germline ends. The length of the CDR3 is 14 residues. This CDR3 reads CASSLPGQNTEAFF. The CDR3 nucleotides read TGCGCCAGCAGCTTACCCGGGCAGAACACTGAAGCTTTCTTT.

CDR3 bases: TGTGCCAGCAGCCAAGACGGTAGCGGGGGGTTCTACAATGAGCAGTTCTTC. Translation: CASSQDGSGGFYNEQFF. The chain links TRBV4-2 to TRBJ2-1, with 10 bases identical to TRBD2. This CDR3 region has 17 residues. Per germline, CDR1 LGHNA and CDR2 YNFKEQ. The trim removed 0 bases at V and 3 bases at J, leaving 5 bases unmatched.

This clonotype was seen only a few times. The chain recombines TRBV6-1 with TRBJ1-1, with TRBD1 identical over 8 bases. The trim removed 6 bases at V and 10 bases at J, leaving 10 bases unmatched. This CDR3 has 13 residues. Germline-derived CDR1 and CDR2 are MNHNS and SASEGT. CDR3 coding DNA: TGTGCCAGCAGGACCGGGACAGGTAATCCAGCTTTCTTT. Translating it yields CASRTGTGNPAFF.

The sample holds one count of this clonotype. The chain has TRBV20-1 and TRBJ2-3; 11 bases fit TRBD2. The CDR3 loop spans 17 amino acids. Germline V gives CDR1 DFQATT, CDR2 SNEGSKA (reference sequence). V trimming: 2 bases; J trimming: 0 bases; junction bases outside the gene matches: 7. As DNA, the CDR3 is TGCAGTGCTAGATTGACTAGCGGGGAACTAAGCACAGATACGCAGTATTTT. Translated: CSARLTSGELSTDTQYF.

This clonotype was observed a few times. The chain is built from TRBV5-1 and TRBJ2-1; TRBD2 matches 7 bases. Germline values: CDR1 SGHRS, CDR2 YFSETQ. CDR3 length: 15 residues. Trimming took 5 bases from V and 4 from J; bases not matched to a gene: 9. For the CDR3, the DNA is TGCGCCAGCAGTGCCCATCAGCGGGGTTACAATGAGCAGTTCTTC. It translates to CASSAHQRGYNEQFF. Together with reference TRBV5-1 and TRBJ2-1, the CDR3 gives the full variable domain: KAGVTQTPRYLIKTRGQQVTLSCSPISGHRSVSWYQQTPGQGLQFLFEYFSETQRNKGNFPGRFSGRQFSNSRSEMNVSTLELGDSALYLCASSAHQRGYNEQFFGPGTRLTVL.

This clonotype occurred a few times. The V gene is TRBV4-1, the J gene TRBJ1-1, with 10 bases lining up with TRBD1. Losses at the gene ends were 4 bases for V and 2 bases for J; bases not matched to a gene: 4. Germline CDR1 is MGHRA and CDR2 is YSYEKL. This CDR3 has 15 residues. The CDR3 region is CASSLTGGQNTEAFF. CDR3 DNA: TGCGCCAGCAGCCTGACAGGGGGCCAAAACACTGAAGCTTTCTTT.

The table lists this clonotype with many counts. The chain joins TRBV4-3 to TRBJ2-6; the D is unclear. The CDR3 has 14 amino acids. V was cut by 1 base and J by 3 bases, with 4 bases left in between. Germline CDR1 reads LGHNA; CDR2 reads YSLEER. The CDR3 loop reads CASSQGDGANVLTF. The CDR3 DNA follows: TGCGCCAGCAGCCAAGGGGATGGGGCCAACGTCCTGACTTTC.

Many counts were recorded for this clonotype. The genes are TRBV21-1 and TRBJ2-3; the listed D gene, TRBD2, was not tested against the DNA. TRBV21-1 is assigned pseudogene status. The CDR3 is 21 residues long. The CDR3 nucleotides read TGTGCCAGCAGCAAGACTAGCGGGGGGGCCGGGGTGAGACCAAGCACAGATACGCAGTATTTT. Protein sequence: CASSKTSGGAGVRPSTDTQYF.

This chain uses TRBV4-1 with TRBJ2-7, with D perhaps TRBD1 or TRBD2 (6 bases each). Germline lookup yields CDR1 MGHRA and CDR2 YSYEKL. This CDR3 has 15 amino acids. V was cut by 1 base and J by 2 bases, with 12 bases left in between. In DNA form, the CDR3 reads TGCGCCAGCAGCCAAGTTATCGGGGGCCCCTACGAGCAGTACGTC. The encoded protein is CASSQVIGGPYEQYV.

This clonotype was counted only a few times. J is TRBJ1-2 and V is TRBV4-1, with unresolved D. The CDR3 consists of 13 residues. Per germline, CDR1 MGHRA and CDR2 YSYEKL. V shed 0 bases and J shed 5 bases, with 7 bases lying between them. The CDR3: CASSQDSQYGYTF. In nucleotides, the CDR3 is TGCGCCAGCAGCCAAGATTCACAGTATGGCTACACCTTC.

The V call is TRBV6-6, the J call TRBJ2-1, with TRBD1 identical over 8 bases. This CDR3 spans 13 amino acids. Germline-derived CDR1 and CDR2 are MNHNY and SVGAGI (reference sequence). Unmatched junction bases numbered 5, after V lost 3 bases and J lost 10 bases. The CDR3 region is CASSYPGGREQFF. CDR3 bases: TGTGCCAGCAGTTATCCAGGGGGCCGAGAGCAGTTCTTC.

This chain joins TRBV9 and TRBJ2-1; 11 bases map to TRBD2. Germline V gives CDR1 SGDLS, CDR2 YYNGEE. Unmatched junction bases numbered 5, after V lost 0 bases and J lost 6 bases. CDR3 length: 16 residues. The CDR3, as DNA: TGTGCCAGCAGCGTAGGGGGGACTAGCGGACCCAATGAGCAGTTCTTC. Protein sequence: CASSVGGTSGPNEQFF.